This TCR beta chain was sequenced in a study of blood T cell repertoires in COVID-19. Study-level background: Collection of acute and convalescent COVID-19 samples took place in the United States, Italy and Spain.

The assay was immunoSEQ multiplex PCR, and TCRdb's table has in-frame clones only and misses some. The sample has about 120,000 clones, 75% to 90% seen once. CDR1 and CDR2 from the germline V gene are SGDLS and YYNGEE. This CDR3 is built from 13 residues. V trimming: 5 bases; J trimming: 7 bases; junction bases outside the gene matches: 4. The J gene is TRBJ1-4, the V gene TRBV9; the match to TRBD1 covers 8 bases. This receptor was obtained from a man between 65 and 80 years old with active or convalescent COVID-19. The sequencing sample was made of peripheral blood. As DNA, the CDR3 is TGTGCCAGCAGTGGACAGGGAGGTGAAAAACTGTTTTTT. The encoded protein is CASSGQGGEKLFF.